The 4 T cell receptor beta chains below all came from one sample that was sequenced in a study of blood T cell repertoires in COVID-19. The table came from immunoSEQ multiplex PCR; TCRdb's copy has only in-frame clones and leaves some out. The sample has 250,000 or so clones, about 89% seen once; the top ten hold approximately 1.2%. The sequencing sample was made of PBMCs or T cells enriched from blood (not recorded which). The receptors were sampled from a human donor in a cohort exposed to, infected with or recovered from COVID-19 (not recorded which). The donor label of this sample is uncertain.

The rearrangement uses TRBV19 and TRBJ1-5; D unresolved. Per germline, CDR1 LNHDA and CDR2 SQIVND (reference sequence). This CDR3 spans 16 amino acids. V lost 0 bases and J lost 9, with 18 bases in between. CDR3 sequence reads: CASSIDPLQPGWPQHF. The CDR3 DNA sequence: TGTGCCAGTAGTATAGATCCTCTACAGCCTGGGTGGCCCCAGCATTTT.

The gene calls are TRBV3-1 (or the pseudogene TRBV3-2) and TRBJ1-4, with 7 bases matching TRBD1. The CDR3 is 18 amino acids. Germline CDR1 is LGHDT and CDR2 is YNNKEL (reference sequence). The ends lost 2 bases at V and 0 bases at J; junction bases unmatched: 9. The CDR3 coding sequence is TGTGCCAGCAGCCAATTCGTCCGGGACAGAGCAACTAATGAAAAACTGTTTTTT. Its protein product is CASSQFVRDRATNEKLFF.

The chain uses TRBV9 and TRBJ2-7, with TRBD2 matching 12 bases. V was pared by 0 bases and J by 0 bases, with 4 bases of the junction left unmatched. This CDR3 has 17 residues. CDR1 is SGDLS and CDR2 is YYNGEE in the germline V gene. The CDR3 sequence: CASSVGTSGDLSYEQYF. CDR3 DNA: TGTGCCAGCAGCGTAGGGACTAGCGGGGACCTCTCCTACGAGCAGTACTTC.

This rearrangement joins TRBV4-1 to TRBJ2-5; D gene unclear. V lost 3 bases, J lost 2 bases, and 7 bases lay in between. The CDR3 runs 13 residues. Germline assignment: CDR1 MGHRA and CDR2 YSYEKL. Written as DNA, the CDR3 is TGCGCCAGCAGCCACGTCAGGCAAGAGACCCAGTACTTC. It yields the protein CASSHVRQETQYF.